This TCR beta chain was captured by sequencing in a study of radiotherapy plus CTLA-4 blockade in lung cancer. Across the whole study: Objective responses were documented in 15% to 20% of patients, with disease control in about 29%.

Study results and caveats: Once radiotherapy plus ipilimumab had been given, TCR clones derived from tumor expanded in blood. In blood, early T cell clone dynamics reportedly predicted response best, together with interferon-beta.

Lung cancer patients with chemo-refractory metastatic non-small-cell disease were given focal radiation plus CTLA-4 blockade with ipilimumab. A note on this clone: The antigen remains undetermined.

TCRdb's table, derived via immunoSEQ multiplex PCR, lists solely in-frame clones and lacks some. The sample records tens of thousands of clones, less than 80% being singletons. CDR3 size: 14 residues. CDR1 is MNHEY and CDR2 is SVGAGI in the germline V gene. Trimming removed 6 bases from V and 3 bases from J, with 13 bases in between. The starting material was peripheral blood, obtained from a patient treated with radiotherapy plus ipilimumab. The clonotype comes from a human donor with non-small cell lung cancer who had a complete response to radiotherapy plus ipilimumab. This chain joins TRBV6-5 and TRBJ2-3; D possibly corresponds to TRBD2 (7 bases). The CDR3 DNA is TGTGCCAGCAGCGTACGGGGGGCAACAGATACGCAGTATTTT. Translated, it gives CASSVRGATDTQYF.